This T cell receptor (beta chain) was obtained from a study of blood T cell repertoires in COVID-19. Study overall: Material from acute and convalescent COVID-19 was sourced from the United States, Italy and Spain. T cells, B-cell-depleted T cells, or PBMCs provided the cDNA or gDNA that served as material.

Germline assignment: CDR1 SGHTA and CDR2 FQGTGA. This CDR3 has 15 amino acids. The V gene end was trimmed by 2 bases and the J gene end by 4 bases; junction bases not matched to a gene: 3. Per the original data handling: Estimates of nucleated cell counts were drawn from the amplification of reference gene primers. Assay: immunoSEQ multiplex PCR; the TCRdb copy retains only in-frame clones and omits some. The DNA was the basis for D and trimming; V, J and clone size are from that table. The sample records 45,000 to 65,000 clones, under 90% being singletons. The material sequenced was peripheral blood. The chain employs TRBV7-3 and TRBJ2-1, with 9 bases that match TRBD2. This receptor was identified in an elderly woman with acute or convalescent COVID-19. The CDR3 DNA is TGTGCCAGCAGCTTAGCGGGGGGGACATACAATGAGCAGTTCTTC. Its translation: CASSLAGGTYNEQFF.